This is a list of T cell receptor beta chains from one sample in a study of cytomegalovirus exposure and HLA in healthy donors. The table came from immunoSEQ multiplex PCR; TCRdb's copy has only in-frame clones and leaves some out. The data show 250,000 to 350,000 clones, approximately 86% seen once. Sequences were obtained from PBMCs. The receptors derive from a man aged 25-45 years in good health and CMV-seronegative. Each CDR3 is given with its conserved first and last residue.

TRBV15 CATMGQYEQYF
TRBV10-3 CAISGLTGGTGELFF
TRBV19 CASSLMTGGDTDTQYF
TRBV6-5 CASSYSPGHRYQYF
TRBV7-8 CASSLGVGGAGELFF
TRBV11-2 CASSFSGRKGETQYF
TRBV5-6 CASSFSSWSKADEQFF
TRBV27 CASSLGSAYEQYF
TRBV4-2 CASSQGQGLGSSFF
TRBV5-1 CASTLTSQGANVLTF
TRBV7-9 CASSLGQGDQPQHF
TRBV11-2 CASSLTGTGGLNEQFF
TRBV27 CASSFNGVGYGYTF
TRBV6-6 CASIPGDGYEQYF
TRBV6-6 CASSLGGGGSYEQYF
TRBV5-6 CASSLAGKGLGNQPQHF
TRBV30 CAWDPGQLNTEAFF
TRBV6-1 CASSSDRVQPQHF
TRBV7-7 CASSEGVDTEAFF
TRBV5-1 CASSLVAGGVSEETQYF
TRBV7-2 CASSTRDRGQLGTEAFF
TRBV5-1 CASSFSGYEQYF